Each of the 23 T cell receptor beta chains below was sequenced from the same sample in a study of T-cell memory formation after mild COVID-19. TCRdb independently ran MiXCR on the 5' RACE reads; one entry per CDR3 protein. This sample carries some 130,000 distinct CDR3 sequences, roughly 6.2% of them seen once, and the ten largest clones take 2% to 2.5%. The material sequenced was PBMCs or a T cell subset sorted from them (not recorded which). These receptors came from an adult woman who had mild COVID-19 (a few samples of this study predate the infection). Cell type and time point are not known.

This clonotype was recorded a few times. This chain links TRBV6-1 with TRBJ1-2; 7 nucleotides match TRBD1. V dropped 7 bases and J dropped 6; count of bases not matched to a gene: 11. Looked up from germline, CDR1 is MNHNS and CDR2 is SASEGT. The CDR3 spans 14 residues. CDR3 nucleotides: TGTGCCAGCACCAACTTACAGGGGACGAATGGCTACACCTTC. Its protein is CASTNLQGTNGYTF.

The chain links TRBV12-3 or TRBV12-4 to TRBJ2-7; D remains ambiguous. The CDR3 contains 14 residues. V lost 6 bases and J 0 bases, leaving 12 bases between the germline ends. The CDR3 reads CASSAQGPSYEQYF. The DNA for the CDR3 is TGTGCCAGCAGCGCCCAAGGGCCCTCCTACGAGCAGTACTTC.

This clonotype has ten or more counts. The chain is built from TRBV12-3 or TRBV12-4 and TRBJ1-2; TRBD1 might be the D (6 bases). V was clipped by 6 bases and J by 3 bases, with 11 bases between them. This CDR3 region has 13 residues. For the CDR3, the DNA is TGTGCCAGCAGCCTCAACAGGGACTATGGCTACACCTTC. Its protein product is CASSLNRDYGYTF.

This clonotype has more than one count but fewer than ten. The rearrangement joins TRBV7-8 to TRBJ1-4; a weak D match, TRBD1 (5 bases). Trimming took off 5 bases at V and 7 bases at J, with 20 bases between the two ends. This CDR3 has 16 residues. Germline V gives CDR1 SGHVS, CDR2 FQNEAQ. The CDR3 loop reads CASSVRRDGTFEKLFF. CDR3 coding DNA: TGTGCCAGCAGCGTTAGACGGGACGGGACCTTTGAAAAACTGTTTTTT. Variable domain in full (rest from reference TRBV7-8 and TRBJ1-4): GAGVSQSPRYKVAKRGQDVALRCDPISGHVSLFWYQQALGQGPEFLTYFQNEAQLDKSGLPSDRFFAERPEGSVSTLKIQRTQQEDSAVYLCASSVRRDGTFEKLFFGSGTQLSVL.

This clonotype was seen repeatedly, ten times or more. This chain's CDR3 is CASNIGKATQAFF. In nucleotides, the CDR3 is TGTGCCAGCAATATCGGCAAAGCGACCCAAGCTTTCTTT. V usage is TRBV6-6 and J usage is TRBJ1-1; D uncertain. This CDR3 has 13 amino acids. V lost 7 bases, J lost 9 bases, and 18 bases lay in between. The germline CDR1 and CDR2 sequences are MNHNY and SVGAGI (reference sequence).

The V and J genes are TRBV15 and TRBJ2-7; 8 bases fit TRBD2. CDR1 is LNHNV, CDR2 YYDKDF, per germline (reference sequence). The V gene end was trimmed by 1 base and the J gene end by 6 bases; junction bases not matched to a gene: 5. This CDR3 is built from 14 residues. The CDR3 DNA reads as TGTGCCACCAGCAGAGTAAGCGGGAGCCGCGAGCAGTACTTC. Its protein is CATSRVSGSREQYF. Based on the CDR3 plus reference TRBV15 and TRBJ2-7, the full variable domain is DAMVIQNPRYQVTQFGKPVTLSCSQTLNHNVMYWYQQKSSQAPKLLFHYYDKDFNNEADTPDNFQSRRPNTSFCFLDIRSPGLGDTAMYLCATSRVSGSREQYFGPGTRLTVT.

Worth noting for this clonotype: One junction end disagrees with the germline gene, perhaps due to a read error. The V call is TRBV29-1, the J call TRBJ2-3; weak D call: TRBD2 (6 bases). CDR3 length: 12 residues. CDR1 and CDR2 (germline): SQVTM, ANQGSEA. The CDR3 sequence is CSVEPSAARQDF. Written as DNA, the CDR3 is TGCAGCGTTGAACCTAGCGCGGCCCGGCAGGATTTT.

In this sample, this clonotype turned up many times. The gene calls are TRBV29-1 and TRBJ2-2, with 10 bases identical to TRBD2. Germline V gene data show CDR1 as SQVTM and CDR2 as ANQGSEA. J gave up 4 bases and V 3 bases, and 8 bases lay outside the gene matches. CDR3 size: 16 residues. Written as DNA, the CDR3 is TGCAGCGTTGATTCCTCTAGCGGGAGTTCCACCGGGGAGCTGTTTTTT. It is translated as CSVDSSSGSSTGELFF.

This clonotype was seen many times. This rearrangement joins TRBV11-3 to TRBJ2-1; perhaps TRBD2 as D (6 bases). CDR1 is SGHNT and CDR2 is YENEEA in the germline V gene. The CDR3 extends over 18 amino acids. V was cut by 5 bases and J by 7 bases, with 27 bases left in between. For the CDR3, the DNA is TGTGCCAGCAGCCCGAGCGGCCCCGGAAGACTAGAGAGAAATGAGCAGTTCTTC. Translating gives CASSPSGPGRLERNEQFF. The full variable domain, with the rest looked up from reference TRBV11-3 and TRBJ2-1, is EAGVVQSPRYKIIEKKQPVAFWCNPISGHNTLYWYLQNLGQGPELLIRYENEEAVDDSQLPKDRFSAERLKGVDSTLKIQPAELGDSAVYLCASSPSGPGRLERNEQFFGPGTRLTVL.

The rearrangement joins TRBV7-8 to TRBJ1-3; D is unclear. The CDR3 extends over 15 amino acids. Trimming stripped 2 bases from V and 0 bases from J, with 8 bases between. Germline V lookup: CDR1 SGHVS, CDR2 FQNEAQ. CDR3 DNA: TGTGCCAGCAGCTTACGACCCAGCTCTGGAAACACCATATATTTT. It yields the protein CASSLRPSSGNTIYF. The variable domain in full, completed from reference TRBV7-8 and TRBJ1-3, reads GAGVSQSPRYKVAKRGQDVALRCDPISGHVSLFWYQQALGQGPEFLTYFQNEAQLDKSGLPSDRFFAERPEGSVSTLKIQRTQQEDSAVYLCASSLRPSSGNTIYFGEGSWLTVV.

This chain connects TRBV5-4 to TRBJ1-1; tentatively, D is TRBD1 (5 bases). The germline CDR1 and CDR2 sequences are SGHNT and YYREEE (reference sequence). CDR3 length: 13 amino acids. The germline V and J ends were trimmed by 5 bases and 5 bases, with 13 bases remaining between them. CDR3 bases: TGTGCCAGCAGACCTCCCGAGGGGACTGAAGCTTTCTTT. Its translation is CASRPPEGTEAFF.

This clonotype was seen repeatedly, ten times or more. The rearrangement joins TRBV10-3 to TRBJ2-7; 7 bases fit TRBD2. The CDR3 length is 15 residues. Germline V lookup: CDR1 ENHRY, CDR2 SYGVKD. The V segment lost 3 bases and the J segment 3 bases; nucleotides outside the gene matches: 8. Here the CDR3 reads CAISEAPPGGYEQYF. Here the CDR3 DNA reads TGTGCCATCAGTGAAGCCCCCCCGGGGGGCTACGAGCAGTACTTC.

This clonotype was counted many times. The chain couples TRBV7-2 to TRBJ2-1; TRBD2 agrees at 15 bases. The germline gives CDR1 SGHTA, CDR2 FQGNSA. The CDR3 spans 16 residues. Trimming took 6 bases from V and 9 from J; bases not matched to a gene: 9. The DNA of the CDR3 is TGTGCCAGCAGGCCCGGGACTAGCGGGAGGAATGCTGAGCAGTTCTTC. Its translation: CASRPGTSGRNAEQFF.

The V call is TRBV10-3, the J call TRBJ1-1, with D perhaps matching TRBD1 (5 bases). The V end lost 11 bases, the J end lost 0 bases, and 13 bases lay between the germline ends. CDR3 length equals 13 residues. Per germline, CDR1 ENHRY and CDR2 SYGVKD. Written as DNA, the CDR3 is TGTGCCGTTACAGGAGAAATGAACACTGAAGCTTTCTTT. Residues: CAVTGEMNTEAFF.

The CDR3 sequence is CASSVVSSTDTQYF. The CDR3 DNA follows: TGTGCCAGCAGCGTAGTGAGTAGCACAGATACGCAGTATTTT. V is TRBV9 and J is TRBJ2-3; D is undetermined. Trimming pared 0 bases from V and 0 bases from J, leaving 5 bases between. The CDR3 spans 14 residues. Per the germline V gene, CDR1 is SGDLS and CDR2 is YYNGEE.

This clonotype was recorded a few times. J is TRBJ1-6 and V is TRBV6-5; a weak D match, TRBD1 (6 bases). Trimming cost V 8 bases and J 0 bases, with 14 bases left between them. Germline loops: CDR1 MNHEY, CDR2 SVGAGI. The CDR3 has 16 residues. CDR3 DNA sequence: TGTGCCAGCGGCCTACAGGGTAGCTCCTATAATTCACCCCTCCACTTT. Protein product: CASGLQGSSYNSPLHF.

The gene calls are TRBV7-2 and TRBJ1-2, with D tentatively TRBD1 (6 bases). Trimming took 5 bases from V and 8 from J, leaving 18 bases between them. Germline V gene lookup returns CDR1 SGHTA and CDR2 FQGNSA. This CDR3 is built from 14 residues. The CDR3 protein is CASSATTGLGGYTF. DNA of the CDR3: TGTGCCAGCAGCGCCACCACAGGGTTGGGCGGCTACACCTTC.

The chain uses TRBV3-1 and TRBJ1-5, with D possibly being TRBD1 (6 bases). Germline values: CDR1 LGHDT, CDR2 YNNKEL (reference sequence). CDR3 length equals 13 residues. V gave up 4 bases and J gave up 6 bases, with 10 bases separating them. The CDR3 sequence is CASSLLRGQPQHF. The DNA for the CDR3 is TGTGCCAGCAGCCTCCTCAGGGGTCAGCCCCAGCATTTT.

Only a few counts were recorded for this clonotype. As DNA, the CDR3 is TGTGCCAGCAGCCAAGATGGGACAGGGGGTAGTGGCTACACCTTC. This translates into CASSQDGTGGSGYTF. This chain uses TRBV3-1 with TRBJ1-2; 11 bases align to TRBD1. The junction had 4 bases not matched to a gene; V was cut back by 0 bases and J by 7 bases. This CDR3 region has 15 residues. Germline CDR1 and CDR2: LGHDT and YNNKEL (reference sequence).

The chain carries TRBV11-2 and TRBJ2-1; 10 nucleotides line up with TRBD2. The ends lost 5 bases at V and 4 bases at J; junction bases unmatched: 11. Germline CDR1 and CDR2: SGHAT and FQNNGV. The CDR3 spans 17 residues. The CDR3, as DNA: TGTGCCAGCAGCCCTACGGGGAGCGGGAGGGGGTACAATGAGCAGTTCTTC. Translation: CASSPTGSGRGYNEQFF.

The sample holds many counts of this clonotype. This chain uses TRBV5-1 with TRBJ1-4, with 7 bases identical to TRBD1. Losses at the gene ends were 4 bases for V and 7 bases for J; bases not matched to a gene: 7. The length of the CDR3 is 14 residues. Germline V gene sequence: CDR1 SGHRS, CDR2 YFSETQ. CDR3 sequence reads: CASSKGAEGEKLFF. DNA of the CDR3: TGCGCCAGCAGCAAGGGGGCGGAAGGTGAAAAACTGTTTTTT. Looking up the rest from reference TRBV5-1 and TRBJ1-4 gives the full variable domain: KAGVTQTPRYLIKTRGQQVTLSCSPISGHRSVSWYQQTPGQGLQFLFEYFSETQRNKGNFPGRFSGRQFSNSRSEMNVSTLELGDSALYLCASSKGAEGEKLFFGSGTQLSVL.

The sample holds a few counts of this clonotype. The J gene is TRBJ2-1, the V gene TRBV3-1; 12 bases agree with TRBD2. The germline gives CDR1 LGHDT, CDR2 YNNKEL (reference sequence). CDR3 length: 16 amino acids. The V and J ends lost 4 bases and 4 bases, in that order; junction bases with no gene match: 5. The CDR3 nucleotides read TGTGCCAGCAGCCCCCCTAGCGGGAGGGTTTACAATGAGCAGTTCTTC. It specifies CASSPPSGRVYNEQFF.

In nucleotides, the CDR3 is TGTGCCAGCAGTCGGTGGGGGGCGCCGGGGGAGACCCAGTACTTC. Translation gives CASSRWGAPGETQYF. This chain connects TRBV2 to TRBJ2-5, with D perhaps being TRBD1 or TRBD2 (6 bases each). Germline CDR1 and CDR2: SNHLY and FYNNEI. The CDR3 runs to 15 residues. The V and J ends lost 5 bases and 5 bases respectively, with 18 bases between them.